One and the same sample provided the 25 T cell receptor beta chains below, sequenced in a study of follicular helper T cells after annual influenza vaccination (TCRdb year 2017). Libraries were made using the immunoSEQ multiplex PCR assay. Sourced from immuneACCESS, this table was stored by TCRdb with only in-frame sequences that have V and J called. A share of the clones is absent; for the studies checked, an unresolved V gene accounts for under half, and the remainder has no known explanation. The sample records 11,000 to 15,000 clones, approximately 84% of which are singletons. Together, the top ten hold around 0.27% of the sample. In light of the paper, this sample's time point label describes: 2014-2015 season, pre-vaccination. Sequencing was performed on CXCR5- memory CD4+ T cells sorted from blood, taken on the day of influenza vaccination. The sample's cell subset or site label, in plain terms: CXCR5- memory CD4 T cells. The source of these receptors is an adult who received the influenza vaccine.

The rearrangement links TRBV12-5 to TRBJ2-3; 9 bases map to TRBD2. Germline-derived CDR1 and CDR2 are LGHNT and FRNRAP. The J segment lost 0 bases and the V segment lost 5 bases, leaving 9 bases of the junction unmatched. The CDR3 has 17 amino acids. The CDR3 DNA reads TGTGCTAGTGGTCCCTTAGCGGGGGAACCTAGCACAGATACGCAGTATTTT. Its translation: CASGPLAGEPSTDTQYF.

The V gene is TRBV28, the J gene TRBJ1-3; no clear D. Germline V gene sequence: CDR1 MDHEN, CDR2 SYDVKM. Trimming left V 1 base short and J 0 bases short, with 7 bases between. The CDR3 spans 15 residues. For the CDR3, the DNA is TGTGCCAGCAGTTTATACCCTAACTCTGGAAACACCATATATTTT. It encodes CASSLYPNSGNTIYF.

The chain links TRBV7-7 to TRBJ2-1, with 7 bases fitting TRBD2. The J segment lost 10 bases and the V segment lost 5 bases, leaving 5 bases of the junction unmatched. Germline V lookup: CDR1 SSHAT, CDR2 FNYEAQ (reference sequence). The CDR3 loop spans 12 amino acids. The CDR3 DNA reads TGTGCCAGCAGCCCCCCCGGGGGGGAGCAGTTCTTC. This sequence encodes CASSPPGGEQFF.

The rearrangement uses TRBV7-9 and TRBJ1-1; a weak D match, TRBD1 (6 bases). The germline V and J ends were trimmed by 7 bases and 1 base, with 13 bases remaining between them. The CDR3 sequence is 14 residues long. Germline-derived CDR1 and CDR2 are SEHNR and FQNEAQ (reference sequence). The CDR3 sequence is CASTQGPGNTEAFF. The CDR3 coding sequence is TGTGCCAGCACCCAGGGGCCAGGGAACACTGAAGCTTTCTTT.

This sequence joins TRBV6-5 and TRBJ2-3; D is unresolved. V was trimmed by 2 bases and J by 5 bases, leaving 5 bases between them. This CDR3 is built from 12 residues. Germline CDR1 is MNHEY and CDR2 is SVGAGI. This CDR3 reads CASSYGRDTQYF. In DNA, the CDR3 is TGTGCCAGCAGTTACGGTCGAGATACGCAGTATTTT.

The V gene is TRBV9, the J gene TRBJ2-1; D possibly corresponds to TRBD2 (6 bases). The CDR3 contains 13 residues. Germline V gene sequence: CDR1 SGDLS, CDR2 YYNGEE. Trimming shortened V by 7 bases and J by 7 bases, and 15 bases separated the two germline ends. The CDR3, as DNA: TGTGCCAGCTCGGAGGGGCCGGAGAATGAGCAGTTCTTC. Encoded protein: CASSEGPENEQFF.

This chain joins TRBV2 and TRBJ1-1; no definite D call. Trimming took 6 bases from V and 1 from J, leaving 12 bases between them. The V gene's germline CDR1 is SNHLY and CDR2 FYNNEI. CDR3 length: 14 amino acids. The CDR3 reads CASSPSHQNTEAFF. The CDR3 nucleotides are TGTGCCAGCAGCCCGTCTCATCAGAACACTGAAGCTTTCTTT. The full variable domain, its missing parts supplied by reference TRBV2 and TRBJ1-1, is EPEVTQTPSHQVTQMGQEVILRCVPISNHLYFYWYRQILGQKVEFLVSFYNNEISEKSEIFDDQFSVERPDGSNFTLKIRSTKLEDSAMYFCASSPSHQNTEAFFGQGTRLTVV.

The chain links TRBV4-1 to TRBJ2-7, with 8 nucleotides matching TRBD2. The CDR3 runs to 16 residues. Trimming cost V 0 bases and J 6 bases; bases outside gene matches: 10. The V gene's germline CDR1 is MGHRA and CDR2 YSYEKL. This CDR3 is CASSQEGRGERLEQYF. The CDR3, as DNA: TGCGCCAGCAGCCAAGAAGGGCGGGGGGAGAGGCTCGAGCAGTACTTC.

This chain uses TRBV13 with TRBJ2-7, with 9 bases identical to TRBD2. CDR3 length: 18 amino acids. CDR1 PRHDT and CDR2 FYEKMQ come from the germline V gene (reference sequence). V shed 4 bases, J shed 0 bases, and the junction held 13 bases outside the gene matches. The CDR3 is CASSSPGGLAGPSYEQYF. As DNA, the CDR3 is TGTGCCAGCAGCTCCCCTGGGGGTCTAGCGGGGCCCTCCTACGAGCAGTACTTC.

The chain links TRBV6-6 to TRBJ2-5; a possible D gene is TRBD1 (7 bases). The V gene lost 2 bases and the J gene lost 4 bases, with 17 bases spanning the gap. Germline CDR1 MNHNY, CDR2 SVGAGI (reference sequence). There are 16 residues in the CDR3. CDR3: CASSYQGGAQGETQYF. The CDR3 coding sequence is TGTGCCAGCAGTTACCAGGGGGGCGCACAGGGAGAGACCCAGTACTTC.

J is TRBJ2-7 and V is TRBV5-3, with D uncertain. TRBV5-3 is treated as an ORF (open reading frame) with a function not yet certain. CDR3 length equals 11 residues. V was shortened by 4 bases and J by 2 bases, with 4 bases between the two germline ends. As DNA, the CDR3 is TGTGCCAGAAGCCCCCCCTACGAGCAGTACTTC. It translates to CARSPPYEQYF.

The chain recombines TRBV2 with TRBJ2-3; D gene ambiguous. Trimming pared 10 bases from V and 2 bases from J, leaving 4 bases between. The CDR3 contains 10 residues. Germline values: CDR1 SNHLY, CDR2 FYNNEI. Here the CDR3 DNA reads TGTGCCACCTTCACAGATACGCAGTATTTT. As protein: CATFTDTQYF.

The rearrangement uses TRBV4-3 and TRBJ2-1; 12 nucleotides line up with TRBD2. Trimming took 3 bases from V and 7 from J; bases not matched to a gene: 4. The CDR3 runs to 15 residues. Germline-derived CDR1 and CDR2 are LGHNA and YSLEER. CDR3 residues: CASSQRLAGGNEQFF. CDR3 nucleotides: TGCGCCAGCAGCCAGCGGCTAGCGGGGGGGAATGAGCAGTTCTTC.

The chain has TRBV6-4 and TRBJ2-3, with D uncertain. V lost 6 bases and J lost 0, with 13 bases in between. CDR1 and CDR2 (germline): MRHNA, SNTAGT. The CDR3 is 15 residues long. Here the CDR3 reads CASRQYSRSTDTQYF. The DNA of the CDR3 is TGTGCCAGCAGACAATATTCTCGGAGCACAGATACGCAGTATTTT.

This clone came up once. The CDR3 DNA reads as TGTGCCAGTAGTATAGCTGCCCGGGGACAAGAGACCCAGTACTTC. Translation gives CASSIAARGQETQYF. The gene calls are TRBV19 and TRBJ2-5; possibly TRBD2 for D (5 bases). The CDR3 runs 15 residues. Trimming cost V 1 base and J 2 bases, with 11 bases left between them. Germline V lookup: CDR1 LNHDA, CDR2 SQIVND (reference sequence).

The genes are TRBV19 and TRBJ2-6; 7 bases are shared with TRBD1. Germline CDR1 and CDR2: LNHDA and SQIVND (reference sequence). The CDR3 covers 17 residues. J gave up 4 bases and V 7 bases, and 13 bases lay outside the gene matches. DNA for the CDR3: TGTGCCAGTATTCCGACAGGGATTTTACAAGGGGCCAACGTCCTGACTTTC. Its protein product is CASIPTGILQGANVLTF.

V gene TRBV18 combines with J gene TRBJ2-3, with TRBD2 matching over 11 bases. CDR3 length: 15 residues. V lost 4 bases to trimming and J lost 7 bases; unmatched junction nucleotides: 7. Germline V gene data show CDR1 as KGHSH and CDR2 as LQKENI. The CDR3 DNA sequence: TGTGCCAGCTCACTGGGACTAGCGGCGGCAAATACGCAGTATTTT. Translation: CASSLGLAAANTQYF.

This clone has a single count. CDR3 nucleotides: TGTGCCAGTAGTATCGGCGTCAGAGTGGGCAATCAGCCCCAGCATTTT. As protein: CASSIGVRVGNQPQHF. This chain joins TRBV19 and TRBJ1-5, with no clear D. The CDR3 runs 16 residues. V gave up 3 bases and J gave up 2 bases, with 14 bases separating them. Germline loops: CDR1 LNHDA, CDR2 SQIVND (reference sequence).

This sequence joins TRBV5-5 and TRBJ1-2; D gene unclear. The germline gives CDR1 SGHKS, CDR2 YYEKEE (reference sequence). This CDR3 is 15 amino acids long. Trimming took off 1 base at V and 0 bases at J, with 10 bases between the two ends. CDR3 in amino acids: CASSLLAAPNYGYTF. CDR3 coding DNA: TGTGCCAGCAGCTTGCTGGCAGCCCCTAACTATGGCTACACCTTC. Using reference TRBV5-5 and TRBJ1-2 for the parts outside the CDR3, the full variable domain is DAGVTQSPTHLIKTRGQQVTLRCSPISGHKSVSWYQQVLGQGPQFIFQYYEKEERGRGNFPDRFSARQFPNYSSELNVNALLLGDSALYLCASSLLAAPNYGYTFGSGTRLTVV.

V is TRBV2 and J is TRBJ2-2; tentative D call: TRBD2 (5 bases). The CDR3 runs to 13 residues. Trimming removed 7 bases from V and 7 bases from J, with 13 bases in between. The V gene's germline CDR1 is SNHLY and CDR2 FYNNEI. The CDR3 DNA follows: TGTGCCAGCACTAGCTCGGTAGTCGGGGAGCTGTTTTTT. Translated, it gives CASTSSVVGELFF.

For the CDR3, the DNA is TGTGCCAGCAGCCTACGGACAGAGGGATATGGCTACACCTTC. Translated: CASSLRTEGYGYTF. This chain connects TRBV16 to TRBJ1-2, with D maybe TRBD1 (6 bases). The CDR3 has 14 residues. Germline lookup yields CDR1 KGHSY and CDR2 FQNENV. V lost 4 bases to trimming and J lost 5 bases, with 14 bases between them.

V and J are TRBV4-1 and TRBJ2-7, with 8 bases lining up with TRBD1. V gave up 4 bases and J gave up 0 bases; unmatched junction bases: 8. The length of the CDR3 is 16 residues. Germline CDR1 and CDR2: MGHRA and YSYEKL. The CDR3 loop is CASSRTPGQDSYEQYF. The CDR3 region has the DNA TGCGCCAGCAGCCGGACTCCGGGACAGGACTCCTACGAGCAGTACTTC.

There are a few counts of this clone. This chain joins TRBV4-1 and TRBJ1-1; D remains ambiguous. Per the germline V gene, CDR1 is MGHRA and CDR2 is YSYEKL. This CDR3 has 15 residues. V lost 0 bases to trimming and J lost 0 bases, with 8 bases between them. The CDR3, as DNA: TGCGCCAGCAGCCAAGATCCCAGATTGAACACTGAAGCTTTCTTT. Translated, it gives CASSQDPRLNTEAFF.

The chain has TRBV7-2 and TRBJ2-5; 7 bases fit TRBD2. The CDR3 spans 17 residues. Germline V CDR1 and CDR2: SGHTA, FQGNSA. Unmatched junction bases numbered 11, after V lost 0 bases and J lost 4 bases. CDR3 sequence reads: CASSLAWSYRGVETQYF. As DNA, the CDR3 is TGTGCCAGCAGCTTAGCGTGGTCTTATCGGGGGGTAGAGACCCAGTACTTC.

The rearrangement joins TRBV6-1 to TRBJ2-7; D is perhaps TRBD2 (6 bases). The CDR3 spans 15 residues. Germline V lookup: CDR1 MNHNS, CDR2 SASEGT. Trimming stripped 0 bases from V and 4 bases from J, with 13 bases between. The CDR3 loop is CASSEAEGLVYEQYF. The CDR3 nucleotides read TGTGCCAGCAGTGAAGCGGAGGGGCTGGTTTACGAGCAGTACTTC.